This entry is about one T cell receptor beta chain. PCR primers comprised 60 Vbeta and 13 Jbeta primers. TCRdb's table, derived via immunoSEQ multiplex PCR, lists solely in-frame clones and lacks some. In the table there are about 160,000 clones, approximately 90% of which are singletons. This sample was included in a study of cytomegalovirus exposure and HLA in healthy donors. The CDR3 loop spans 15 amino acids. Per the germline V gene, CDR1 is SGDLS and CDR2 is YYNGEE. Trimming left V 1 base short and J 7 bases short, with 17 bases between. The chain couples TRBV9 to TRBJ1-1; D remains ambiguous. This TCR came from a woman aged 25 to 39 in good health and CMV-seronegative. Sequences were obtained from PBMCs. The CDR3 here is CASSVTPGMNGEAFF. The CDR3 bases are TGTGCCAGCAGCGTAACCCCAGGTATGAATGGTGAAGCTTTCTTT.